A selection of T cell receptor beta chains follows, all from one sample in a study of cytomegalovirus exposure and HLA in healthy donors. Profiling relied on immunoSEQ multiplex PCR, and the TCRdb table lists in-frame clones only, not all of them. This sample has roughly 310,000 clones; roughly 88% occur once, and the top ten carry approximately 0.95%. Specimen: PBMCs. The receptors come from a man aged 30-40 years in good health and CMV-seronegative. CDR3s include the opening cysteine and the closing phenylalanine or tryptophan. The D gene is left open where the match is weak. Clone size, where shown, is once, few, many, or a class for clones that have expanded.

>NA|NA|TRBV4-1|TRBJ1-1
TGCGCCAGCAGCCAAGAGTCGGGAGGGGTAGCTTTCTTT
CASSQESGGVAFF
>NA|NA|TRBV27|TRBJ1-4
TGTGCCAGCAGTCACAGGGCAACTAATGAAAAACTGTTTTTT
CASSHRATNEKLFF
>NA|NA|TRBV18|TRBJ2-4
TGTGCCAGCTCACCACCATTTATGGACAACAAAAACATTCAGTACTTC
CASSPPFMDNKNIQYF
>NA|NA|TRBV4-1|TRBJ2-7
TGCGCCAGCAGCCAAGGAAATGCGGGACCTCCCTACGAGCAGTACTTC
CASSQGNAGPPYEQYF
>once|NA|TRBV6-5|TRBJ2-5
TGTGCCAGCAGTCGGGGGGCCCCGCCCATAGAGACCCAGTACTTC
CASSRGAPPIETQYF
>NA|TRBD1|TRBV2|TRBJ1-2
TGTGCCAGCAGCTACGGACAGGGTCACTATGGCTACACCTTC
CASSYGQGHYGYTF
>NA|NA|TRBV10-1|TRBJ1-5
TGCGCCAGCAGTGAAGGGGATCAGCCCCAGCATTTT
CASSEGDQPQHF
>NA|TRBD2|TRBV7-6|TRBJ2-1
TGTGCCAGCAGCTTACTAGCGGACTTCTACAATGAGCAGTTCTTC
CASSLLADFYNEQFF
>NA|TRBD2|TRBV5-6|TRBJ2-5
TGTGCCAGCAGCTCGGGACTAGCGGTCGGGACCCAGTACTTC
CASSSGLAVGTQYF
>NA|NA|TRBV6-1|TRBJ1-5
TGTGCCAGCAGTGAACCCTTACAGGGAAGTAATCAGCCCCAGCATTTT
CASSEPLQGSNQPQHF
>NA|NA|TRBV7-2|TRBJ1-2
TGTGCCAGCAGCTTAAGGTCAGCGGTCTATGGCTACACCTTC
CASSLRSAVYGYTF
>once|NA|TRBV5-1|TRBJ2-3
TGCGCCAGCAGCTTGGATGCAGGGGGGATGTTTTATTTT
CASSLDAGGMFYF
>NA|NA|TRBV7-2|TRBJ2-5
TGTGCCAGCAGCTTGGCGGGAACCCAGTACTTC
CASSLAGTQYF
>NA|TRBD1|TRBV9|TRBJ1-6
TGTGCCAGCAGCGTAGGGACAGGTAATTCACCCCTCCACTTT
CASSVGTGNSPLHF
>NA|TRBD1|TRBV18|TRBJ2-7
TGTGCCAGCTCACCCCGGGGACAGCTAGGGGGCGAGCAGTACTTC
CASSPRGQLGGEQYF
>NA|TRBD2|TRBV9|TRBJ2-3
TGTGCCAGCAGCGCTGGACTAGCGAGTGGCACAGATACGCAGTATTTT
CASSAGLASGTDTQYF
>few|NA|TRBV11-2|TRBJ2-7
TGTGCCACCACCAGGATCAATTCCTACGAGCAGTACTTC
CATTRINSYEQYF
>NA|TRBD1|TRBV6-5|TRBJ1-1
TGTGCCAGCAGTCACCGTCGACAGGGCAACACTGAAGCTTTCTTT
CASSHRRQGNTEAFF
>NA|TRBD1|TRBV5-1|TRBJ2-6
TGCGCCAGCAGCTACCGAGGACCGGGACAGGGAGGCTCTGGGGCCAACGTCCTGACTTTC
CASSYRGPGQGGSGANVLTF
>NA|TRBD1|TRBV4-3|TRBJ1-1
TGCGCCAGCAGTTCCGACAGGGGGCTAACTGAAGCTTTCTTT
CASSSDRGLTEAFF
>NA|NA|TRBV5-6|TRBJ1-4
TGTGCCAGCAGCTGGCAGGGGACCGAGTGGCAAAAACTGTTTTTT
CASSWQGTEWQKLFF
>NA|NA|TRBV5-5|TRBJ2-7
TGTGCCAGCAGCCCGGGGGGACAGGCCTCCTACGAGCAGTACTTC
CASSPGGQASYEQYF
>NA|NA|TRBV27|TRBJ1-1
TGTGCCAGCAGTAAACAGGGAAGGACTGAAGCTTTCTTT
CASSKQGRTEAFF
>few|NA|TRBV7-8|TRBJ2-3
TGTGCCAGCAGCTTAGGGTCAGTAGATACGCAGTATTTT
CASSLGSVDTQYF
>NA|NA|TRBV6-1|TRBJ1-2
TGTGCCAGCAGTGAAGCGGGCAGTAACTATGGCTACACCTTC
CASSEAGSNYGYTF
>NA|TRBD1|TRBV6-1|TRBJ2-7
TGTGCCAGCACCACGGACAGGGCCTTCTACGAGCAGTACTTC
CASTTDRAFYEQYF
>NA|NA|TRBV18|TRBJ2-7
TGTGCCAGCAAAACGGACAGAGACGGAATCGAGCAGTACTTC
CASKTDRDGIEQYF
>NA|TRBD1|TRBV19|TRBJ1-1
TGTGCCAGTAGTCCCAGACAGGGGTTGAACACTGAAGCTTTCTTT
CASSPRQGLNTEAFF
>few|TRBD1|TRBV18|TRBJ1-2
TGTGCCAGCTCACTGGACAGGGGATTCTATGGCTACACCTTC
CASSLDRGFYGYTF
>NA|TRBD2|TRBV11-3|TRBJ2-3
TGTGCCAGCAGCTCCAGCCTTGGACTAGCGGGGGAAGATACGCAGTATTTT
CASSSSLGLAGEDTQYF
>NA|TRBD2|TRBV5-1|TRBJ2-1
TGCGCCAGCAGCTTGGCCCGGACTAGCGGGGGACCTTCCGGGCAGTTCTTC
CASSLARTSGGPSGQFF
>once|TRBD2|TRBV5-6|TRBJ2-1
TGTGCCAGCAGCTTGGGTCGGGGGGCCTACAATGAGCAGTTCTTC
CASSLGRGAYNEQFF
>NA|TRBD1|TRBV5-1|TRBJ2-5
TGCGCCAGCAGAAACCCGGGACAGGGGGTATTCGATCAAGAGACCCAGTACTTC
CASRNPGQGVFDQETQYF
>NA|NA|TRBV7-9|TRBJ2-5
TGTGCCAGCAGCCAATGGGAGCAGCAAGAGACCCAGTACTTC
CASSQWEQQETQYF
>few|TRBD1|TRBV6-1|TRBJ1-2
TGTGCCAGCAGTGAGGGACAGGGATATGGCTACACCTTC
CASSEGQGYGYTF
>NA|NA|TRBV7-9|TRBJ1-3
TGTGCCAGCAGCGAAGGACAGCGCCCCGCGTATTTT
CASSEGQRPAYF
>once|TRBD1|TRBV9|TRBJ2-7
TGTGCCCGCAGCGCGGCGGGGGGACAGGGGGACTACGAGCAGTACTTC
CARSAAGGQGDYEQYF
>NA|TRBD2|TRBV11-2|TRBJ2-5
TGTGCCAGCAGCTTAGGGCCAGCGGGGGGGCAGGAGACCCAGTACTTC
CASSLGPAGGQETQYF
>once|TRBD2|TRBV6-1|TRBJ2-7
TGTGCCAGCAGTGACGATAGCGGGGGTACCTACGAGCAGTACTTC
CASSDDSGGTYEQYF
>NA|TRBD2|TRBV2|TRBJ2-5
TGTGCCAGCAGTGGCACTAGCGGGCGGGGGGAGACCCAGTACTTC
CASSGTSGRGETQYF
>NA|NA|TRBV30|TRBJ2-5
TGTGCCTGGAGTATTTGGACTTGGGAGACCCAGTACTTC
CAWSIWTWETQYF
>NA|TRBD1|TRBV18|TRBJ1-1
TGTGCCAGCTCACTGGTCGAGACAGGGATGAACACTGAAGCTTTCTTT
CASSLVETGMNTEAFF
>NA|NA|TRBV9|TRBJ2-5
TGTGCCAGCAGCAGGGGGGAGACCCAGTACTTC
CASSRGETQYF